This TCR beta chain is from a study of blood T cell repertoires in COVID-19. Looking at the study overall: The origin of the acute and convalescent COVID-19 samples was the United States, Italy and Spain. The cDNA or gDNA used as material had been derived from T cells, B-cell-depleted T cells, or PBMCs.

Measured with immunoSEQ multiplex PCR; TCRdb has only the in-frame clones, and not every one. The table shows about 74,000 clones, with 90% occurring only once. Germline V CDR1 and CDR2: GTSNPN, SVGIG (reference sequence). The CDR3 has 15 amino acids. V shed 0 bases and J 4 bases; nucleotides not matched to a gene: 5. This clonotype was sampled from a human donor in a cohort sampled during active COVID-19. The V gene is TRBV30, the J gene TRBJ2-3, with 9 nucleotides matching TRBD2. Material for sequencing was peripheral blood. The CDR3 here is CAWSVAGGPPDTQYF. The DNA for the CDR3 is TGTGCCTGGAGTGTCGCGGGAGGGCCTCCAGATACGCAGTATTTT.